This entry features one TCR beta chain sequence. The antigen is not known. This specimen comes from a study of cytomegalovirus exposure and HLA in healthy donors. At the level of the study: Earlier, roughly 180 million T cells were analyzed, and fewer than 120 million unique TCR beta sequences were found among them.

Overall study results and limits: Earlier analysis found most TCR beta V segments productive about 87% or about 30% of the time. Later, an analysis found that common viral pathogens appeared to be linked with several of the most significant clusters. Later analysis identified 15,000 to 20,000 TCR beta sequences associated with HLA alleles, using a false discovery rate threshold of 0.05.

13 Jbeta primers and 60 Vbeta primers were used for the PCR. Only in-frame clones appear in the TCRdb table, and some are missing; sequencing was by immunoSEQ multiplex PCR. The sample has tens of thousands of clones; roughly 72% are singletons. Germline CDR1 and CDR2: SQVTM and ANQGSEA. Trimming stripped 4 bases from V and 6 bases from J, with 12 bases between. This CDR3 is 12 amino acids long. The origin of this receptor is a man between 25 and 39 years old in good health and CMV-seronegative. V is TRBV29-1 and J is TRBJ1-1, with D tentatively TRBD1 (6 bases). Sequencing was performed on PBMCs. CDR3 residues: CSVVQGWAEAFF. DNA of the CDR3: TGCAGCGTTGTCCAGGGGTGGGCTGAAGCTTTCTTT. Drawing the rest from reference TRBV29-1 and TRBJ1-1, the complete variable domain is SAVISQKPSRDICQRGTSLTIQCQVDSQVTMMFWYRQQPGQSLTLIATANQGSEATYESGFVIDKFPISRPNLTFSTLTVSNMSPEDSSIYLCSVVQGWAEAFFGQGTRLTVV.